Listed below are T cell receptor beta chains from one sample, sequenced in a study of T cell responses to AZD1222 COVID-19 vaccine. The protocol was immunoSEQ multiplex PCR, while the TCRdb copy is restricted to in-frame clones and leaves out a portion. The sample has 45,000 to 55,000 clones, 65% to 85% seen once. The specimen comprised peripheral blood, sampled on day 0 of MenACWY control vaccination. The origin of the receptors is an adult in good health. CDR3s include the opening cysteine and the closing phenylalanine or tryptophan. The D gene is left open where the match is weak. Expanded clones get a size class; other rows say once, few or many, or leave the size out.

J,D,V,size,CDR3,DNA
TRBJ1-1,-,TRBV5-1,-,CASSPEWGGHTEAFF,TGCGCCAGCAGCCCGGAGTGGGGTGGTCACACTGAAGCTTTCTTT
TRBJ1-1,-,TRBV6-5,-,CASSYKQNGPSRAFF,TGTGCCAGCAGTTACAAACAGAATGGCCCCTCTAGGGCTTTCTTT
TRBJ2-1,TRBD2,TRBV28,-,CASSFRAGVYFVNEQFF,TGTGCCAGCAGTTTTAGGGCGGGGGTTTATTTTGTGAATGAGCAGTTCTTC
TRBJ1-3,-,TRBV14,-,CASSQVGGSGSGNTIYF,TGTGCCAGCAGCCAGGTGGGGGGTTCGGGCTCTGGAAACACCATATATTTT
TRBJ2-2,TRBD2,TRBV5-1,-,CASSYAGLAGGGTGELFF,TGCGCCAGCAGCTACGCCGGACTAGCGGGGGGCGGCACCGGGGAGCTGTTTTTT
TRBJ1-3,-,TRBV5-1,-,CASSLNGGNTIYF,TGCGCCAGCAGTTTAAACGGTGGAAACACCATATATTTT
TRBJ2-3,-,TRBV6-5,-,CASSSATGMGGTQYF,TGTGCCAGCAGTTCCGCGACAGGGATGGGAGGAACGCAGTATTTT
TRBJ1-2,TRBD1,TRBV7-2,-,CASSQQGIHYGYTF,TGTGCCAGCAGCCAACAGGGGATCCACTATGGCTACACCTTC
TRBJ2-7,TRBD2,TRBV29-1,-,CSVTVAGSYEQYF,TGCAGCGTTACCGTAGCGGGTTCCTACGAGCAGTACTTC
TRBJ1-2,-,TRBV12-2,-,CASTLPTDRPWGYGYTF,TGTGCAAGTACCCTCCCAACGGACAGGCCGTGGGGCTATGGCTACACCTTC
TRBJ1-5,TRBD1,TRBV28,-,CASFGTGTGGNQPQHF,TGTGCCAGCTTCGGAACCGGGACAGGGGGCAATCAGCCCCAGCATTTT
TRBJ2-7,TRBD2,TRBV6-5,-,CASSSLAGHEQYF,TGTGCCAGCAGCTCGCTAGCGGGACACGAGCAGTACTTC
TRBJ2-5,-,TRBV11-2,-,CASSLDTKTQYF,TGTGCCAGCAGCTTAGACACGAAGACCCAGTACTTC
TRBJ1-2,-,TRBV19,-,CASSTGPASYGYTF,TGTGCCAGTAGTACGGGGCCCGCCTCCTATGGCTACACCTTC
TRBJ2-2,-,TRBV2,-,CASKGNTGELFF,TGTGCCAGCAAGGGGAACACCGGGGAGCTGTTTTTT
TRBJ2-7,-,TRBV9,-,CASSVLSGGEQYF,TGTGCCAGCAGCGTTCTCTCCGGGGGCGAGCAGTACTTC
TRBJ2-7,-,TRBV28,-,CASSPLREYEQYF,TGTGCCAGCAGTCCCCTGAGGGAGTACGAGCAGTACTTC
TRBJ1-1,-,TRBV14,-,CASSQALGGEAFF,TGTGCCAGCAGCCAAGCTTTAGGTGGTGAAGCTTTCTTT
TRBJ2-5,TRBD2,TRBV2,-,CASSEEGGGTQETQYF,TGTGCCAGCAGTGAAGAGGGCGGGGGGACTCAAGAGACCCAGTACTTC
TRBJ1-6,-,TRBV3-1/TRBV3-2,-,CASSPGPTASYNSPLHF,TGTGCCAGCAGCCCGGGACCGACGGCCTCCTATAATTCACCCCTCCACTTT
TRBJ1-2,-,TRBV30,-,CAWTREGTTSLYGYTF,TGTGCCTGGACAAGAGAGGGGACCACCTCTTTGTATGGCTACACCTTC
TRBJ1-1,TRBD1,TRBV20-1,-,CSASAGGDGGTEAFF,TGCAGTGCTAGTGCAGGGGGAGATGGTGGCACTGAAGCTTTCTTT
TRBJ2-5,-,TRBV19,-,CASSLFAGATTQYF,TGTGCCAGTAGCCTTTTCGCGGGGGCCACGACCCAGTACTTC
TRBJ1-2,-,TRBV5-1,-,CASSSAWGGYTF,TGCGCCAGCAGCTCGGCCTGGGGAGGCTACACCTTC
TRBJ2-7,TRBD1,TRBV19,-,CASSSIVAGQGTYEQYF,TGTGCCAGTAGTAGTATAGTCGCGGGACAGGGAACCTACGAGCAGTACTTC
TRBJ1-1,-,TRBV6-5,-,CASSRTDRNTEAFF,TGTGCCAGCAGTCGTACTGACAGGAACACTGAAGCTTTCTTT
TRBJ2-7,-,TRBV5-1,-,CASPGMGEGFSYEQYF,TGCGCCAGCCCCGGGATGGGAGAGGGGTTCTCCTACGAGCAGTACTTC
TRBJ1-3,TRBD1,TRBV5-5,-,CASSGTGISGLNTIYF,TGTGCCAGCAGCGGGACAGGAATCAGTGGATTAAACACCATATATTTT
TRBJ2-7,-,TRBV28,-,CASSLRPPKHAEQYF,TGTGCCAGCAGCCTGAGACCGCCCAAACATGCCGAGCAGTACTTC
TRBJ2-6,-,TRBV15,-,CATSRDLAGANVLTF,TGTGCCACCAGCAGAGATCTAGCTGGGGCCAACGTCCTGACTTTC
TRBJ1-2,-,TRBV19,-,CASSIGTANYGYTF,TGTGCCAGTAGTATAGGGACAGCCAACTATGGCTACACCTTC
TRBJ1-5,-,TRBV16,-,CASSLWGNQPQHF,TGTGCCAGCAGCCTCTGGGGGAATCAGCCCCAGCATTTT
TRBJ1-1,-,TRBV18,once,CASSPNFGNTEAFF,TGTGCCAGCTCACCGAACTTTGGGAACACTGAAGCTTTCTTT
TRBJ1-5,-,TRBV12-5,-,CASGLVLNQPQHF,TGTGCTAGTGGTTTGGTACTAAATCAGCCCCAGCATTTT
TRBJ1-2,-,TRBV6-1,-,CASSESGRGAYYYGYTF,TGTGCCAGCAGTGAATCGGGGAGAGGAGCCTATTACTATGGCTACACCTTC
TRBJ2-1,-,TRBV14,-,CASSRNNGNIPSYNEQFF,TGTGCCAGCAGCCGAAACAATGGGAACATACCCTCCTACAATGAGCAGTTCTTC
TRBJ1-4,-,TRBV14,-,CASSQSAGLGEKLFF,TGTGCCAGCAGCCAAAGTGCTGGACTGGGTGAAAAACTGTTTTTT
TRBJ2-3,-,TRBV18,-,CASSPVRDPHRTDTQYF,TGTGCCAGCTCACCGGTCAGGGACCCCCACCGGACAGATACGCAGTATTTT
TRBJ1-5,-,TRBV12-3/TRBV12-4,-,CASRKGGNQPQHF,TGTGCCAGCAGAAAGGGGGGCAATCAGCCCCAGCATTTT
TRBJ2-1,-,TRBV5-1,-,CASSLARQGAYNEQFF,TGCGCCAGCAGCTTGGCCCGGCAGGGCGCGTACAATGAGCAGTTCTTC
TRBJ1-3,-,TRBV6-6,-,CASRRQRDSGNTIYF,TGTGCCAGCAGACGACAGCGAGACTCTGGAAACACCATATATTTT
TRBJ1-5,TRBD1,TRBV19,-,CASKDQGGNQPQHF,TGTGCCAGTAAAGACCAGGGGGGCAATCAGCCCCAGCATTTT
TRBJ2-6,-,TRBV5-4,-,CASRGMAGANVLTF,TGTGCCAGCAGGGGAATGGCTGGGGCCAACGTCCTGACTTTC
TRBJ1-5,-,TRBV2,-,CASSEQGMSNQPQHF,TGTGCCAGCAGTGAGCAGGGGATGAGCAATCAGCCCCAGCATTTT
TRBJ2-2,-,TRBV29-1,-,CSGGHNTGELFF,TGCAGCGGGGGGCACAACACCGGGGAGCTGTTTTTT
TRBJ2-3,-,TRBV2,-,CASAEGGTDTQYF,TGTGCCAGCGCAGAGGGCGGAACAGATACGCAGTATTTT
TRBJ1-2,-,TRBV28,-,CASSNHRANYGYTF,TGTGCCAGCAGCAACCATAGAGCTAACTATGGCTACACCTTC
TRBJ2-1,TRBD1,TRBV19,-,CASSRGQGNSNEQFF,TGTGCCAGTAGTAGGGGACAGGGGAATAGTAATGAGCAGTTCTTC
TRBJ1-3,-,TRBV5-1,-,CASSEWISGNTIYF,TGCGCCAGCAGCGAGTGGATCTCTGGAAACACCATATATTTT
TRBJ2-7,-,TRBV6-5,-,CASHRLDRSYEQYF,TGTGCCTCCCACCGCCTGGACCGATCCTACGAGCAGTACTTC
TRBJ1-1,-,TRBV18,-,CASSALPAAMNTEAFF,TGTGCCAGCTCAGCTTTACCGGCCGCCATGAACACTGAAGCTTTCTTT